A selection of T cell receptor beta chains follows, all from one sample in a study of multiple sclerosis patients with progressive multifocal leukoencephalopathy. Sequencing used immunoSEQ multiplex PCR; TCRdb keeps in-frame clones, though not all of them. The sample yields 30,000 or so clones, approximately 86% seen once. This material consisted of PBMCs, taken from a patient treated with natalizumab. These receptors came from a woman in her thirties or forties with progressive multifocal leukoencephalopathy. CDR3s include the opening cysteine and the closing phenylalanine or tryptophan. D genes are given only for firm matches. Expanded clones are given a class, and other clones once, few, many or no size at all.

v_call	j_call	d_call	clone_size	cdr3_nt	cdr3_aa
TRBV5-4	TRBJ1-1	TRBD1	-	TGTGCCAGCAGCACGGGACAGCCAGTAAAGAACACTGAAGCTTTCTTT	CASSTGQPVKNTEAFF
TRBV7-2	TRBJ2-3	TRBD2	-	TGTGCCAGCAGTTCACCACTAGCGGGCGGCACAGATACGCAGTATTTT	CASSSPLAGGTDTQYF
TRBV6-6	TRBJ2-1	TRBD2	once	TGTGCCAGCAGCAATTTCGGGACTAGCGGGATTTATGAGCAGTTCTTC	CASSNFGTSGIYEQFF
TRBV7-2	TRBJ2-3	-	-	TGTGCCAGCAGCTCTACTAGCACAGATACGCAGTATTTT	CASSSTSTDTQYF
TRBV6-1	TRBJ2-7	TRBD1	-	TGTGCCAGCAGACCGACAGGGTCCGACGAGCAGTACTTC	CASRPTGSDEQYF
TRBV4-1	TRBJ2-1	TRBD2	once	TGCGCCAGCAGCCACCTCTGGCGGGGGGGAAACAATGAGCAGTTCTTC	CASSHLWRGGNNEQFF
TRBV6-4	TRBJ2-2	-	-	TGTGCCACCTCCCCCGCAGGGGAATACACCGGGGAGCTGTTTTTT	CATSPAGEYTGELFF
TRBV30	TRBJ1-2	-	few	TGTGCCTGGAGACAAGACCGGGCTGGGAGCTATGGCTACACCTTC	CAWRQDRAGSYGYTF
TRBV18	TRBJ2-6	TRBD1	-	TGTGCCAGCTCACCGGGACAGGGGCCCTCTGGGGCCAACGTCCTGACTTTC	CASSPGQGPSGANVLTF
TRBV7-9	TRBJ2-1	-	-	TGTGCCAGCACCCCCGGGCTGCACCCCGACAATGAGCAGTTCTTC	CASTPGLHPDNEQFF
TRBV7-3	TRBJ2-3	TRBD1	-	TGTGCCAGCAGCTTGACGGACAGGGGGATAGATACGCAGTATTTT	CASSLTDRGIDTQYF
TRBV9	TRBJ2-7	TRBD1	-	TGTGCCAGCAGCGTAGGACAGGGCCAAAATTACGAGCAGTACTTC	CASSVGQGQNYEQYF
TRBV6-1	TRBJ2-3	-	-	TGTGCCAGCAGCGGGACCGCCGGAGATACGCAGTATTTT	CASSGTAGDTQYF
TRBV6-6	TRBJ2-1	-	-	TGTGCCAGCAGGCTCGGGGGGCGCTCCGCGGATGAGCAGTTCTTC	CASRLGGRSADEQFF
TRBV19	TRBJ2-2	TRBD1	-	TGTGCCAGTAGTATGGACAGGGCGGTAACCGGGGAGCTGTTTTTT	CASSMDRAVTGELFF
TRBV4-2	TRBJ1-1	-	-	TGTGCCAGCAGCCACACCAACAAGGATTTGCGATTATTTATGAACACTGAAGCTTTCTTT	CASSHTNKDLRLFMNTEAFF
TRBV5-1	TRBJ2-7	TRBD1	-	TGCGCCAGCGGGAACGGACAGGCCAACTCCTACGAGCAGTACTTC	CASGNGQANSYEQYF
TRBV5-6	TRBJ1-2	TRBD1	-	TGTGCCAGCAGCTTAGGGACAGGGGGTGGCTACACCTTC	CASSLGTGGGYTF
TRBV28	TRBJ1-2	TRBD1	-	TGTGCCAGCAGTGCTTTTCTGGGACAGGGGGGCGGCTACACCTTC	CASSAFLGQGGGYTF
TRBV5-1	TRBJ2-5	TRBD1	once	TGCGCCAGCAGCACCCGGGACAGCGGTTACCAAGAGACCCAGTACTTC	CASSTRDSGYQETQYF
TRBV19	TRBJ1-2	-	-	TGTGCCAGTAGTATAGAGGGCGGGATCCGTGTCACCTTC	CASSIEGGIRVTF
TRBV19	TRBJ1-4	-	once	TGTGCCAGTAGTATGCAGGCGGGAATTCTAACTAATGAAAAACTGTTTTTT	CASSMQAGILTNEKLFF
TRBV19	TRBJ2-1	TRBD1	-	TGTGCCAGTAGTATGTCCGGGACAGGGGCTGTCAATGGGCAGTTCTTC	CASSMSGTGAVNGQFF
TRBV11-3	TRBJ2-3	-	-	TGTGCCATCGGGGCCTTGGGTCGCGGCACAGATACGCAGTATTTT	CAIGALGRGTDTQYF
TRBV7-8	TRBJ2-7	TRBD1	-	TGTGCCAGCAGTAGACAGGGGGCCTACGAGCAGTACTTC	CASSRQGAYEQYF
TRBV6-5	TRBJ1-2	-	-	TGTGCCAGCAGGGGAGGGGGTGACTATGGCTACACCTTC	CASRGGGDYGYTF
TRBV5-6	TRBJ1-4	TRBD1	few	TGTGCCAGCAGCTTAACAACAGGGGGACGGGCTAATGAAAAACTGTTTTTT	CASSLTTGGRANEKLFF
TRBV5-1	TRBJ1-1	-	once	TGCGCCAGCAGCTTGGGCTTCGGGGGGAACACTGAAGCTTTCTTT	CASSLGFGGNTEAFF
TRBV11-2	TRBJ2-7	-	-	TGTGCCAGCAGTCCCTGGGATGATGGGAACGAGCAGTACTTC	CASSPWDDGNEQYF
TRBV28	TRBJ1-1	TRBD1	-	TGCGCCAGCAGTGCGACAGGGAAAAGCACTGAAGCTTTCTTT	CASSATGKSTEAFF
TRBV2	TRBJ2-6	-	-	TGTGCCAGCAGTGAAGCGCTGGGGAAAGGGGCCAACGTCCTGACTTTC	CASSEALGKGANVLTF
TRBV19	TRBJ2-7	-	-	TGTGCCAGTAGTCCGGCCGGGGACAAGACCTACGAGCAGTACTTC	CASSPAGDKTYEQYF
TRBV6-1	TRBJ2-5	-	-	TGTGCCAGCAGTGCCCTAGGTGAGGGAGAGACCCAGTACTTC	CASSALGEGETQYF
TRBV6-4	TRBJ2-1	TRBD1	-	TGTGCCAGCAGTGCCGGGACAGGGGGCTACAATGAGCAGTTCTTC	CASSAGTGGYNEQFF
TRBV6-1	TRBJ2-1	-	-	TGTGCCAGCAGTGCCTTTACAACAGGGCAGCAGTTCTTC	CASSAFTTGQQFF
TRBV6-5	TRBJ2-7	-	once	TGTGCCGGAGACGGAGACTACGAGCAGTACTTC	CAGDGDYEQYF
TRBV10-1	TRBJ1-1	-	-	TGCGCCAGCAGACCCCACAGCGAGGGTTCAAGAGCTTTCTTT	CASRPHSEGSRAFF